Below, 10 T cell receptor beta chains from the same sample are listed, as sequenced in a study of tumor-infiltrating lymphocytes in primary liver carcinoma. The template, about 500 ng total RNA, yielded TCR beta cDNA made with a constant-region primer. Slightly modified ARM-PCR, run as three nested multiplex PCR rounds, produced the TCR beta libraries. With TRBV1-TRBV30 forward primers and a C-beta reverse primer, the first two PCR rounds were run for about 10 cycles each. Via MiXCR, TCRdb re-called the multiplex PCR reads, giving one row per CDR3 protein. This sample carries 150,000 to 200,000 distinct CDR3 sequences, 70% to 90% of them seen once, and the ten largest clones take about a sixth. Between roughly 20 and 31 mg of unsorted bulk tissue served as the source from which RNA and DNA were co-extracted. The sample comprised tumor tissue from primary liver carcinoma. These receptors all come from a man aged 35 to 55 with primary liver carcinoma and hepatitis B virus infection.

With regard to this clonotype: An end of the junction does not agree with germline; a read error may underlie this. V usage is TRBV6-2 or TRBV6-3 and J usage is TRBJ2-1, with 7 positions matching TRBD1. The CDR3 is made up of 15 amino acids. Germline-derived CDR1 and CDR2 are MNHEY and SVGEGT. CDR3: CASTSGGFRANEQLF. The CDR3 DNA follows: TGTGCCAGCACATCAGGGGGTTTCAGGGCCAATGAGCAGCTCTTC.

The rearrangement links TRBV6-1 to TRBJ2-7, with 7 bases that match TRBD1. This CDR3 is built from 18 residues. CDR1 is MNHNS, CDR2 SASEGT, per germline. V gave up 1 base and J gave up 13 bases; unmatched junction bases: 25. This CDR3 reads CASSEESNRGMGSYGQYF. The CDR3, as DNA: TGTGCCAGCAGTGAAGAGTCGAACAGGGGTATGGGCTCCTACGGGCAATACTTC.

Of note for this clonotype: At one boundary the junction diverges from the germline segment, which might be a read error. The CDR3 DNA reads TGCGCTAGCAGCCAAGCAGCGAACCATGGCTACACCTTC. Translated, it gives CASSQAANHGYTF. The J gene is TRBJ1-2, the V gene TRBV4-3; D gene ambiguous. The CDR3 has 13 residues. Germline CDR1 and CDR2: LGHNA and YSLEER.

In regard to this clonotype: An end of the junction differs from the germline gene, which may be a read error. The chain couples TRBV24-1 to TRBJ2-7, with D unclear. There are 13 residues in the CDR3. The germline gives CDR1 KGHDR, CDR2 SFDVKD. The chain's CDR3 is CAISNAVSYEQYF. For the CDR3, the DNA is TGCGCCATCAGCAACGCGGTCTCCTACGAGCAGTACTTC.

On this clonotype itself: Lacking the conserved final phenylalanine or tryptophan, this CDR3 likely reflects a read error. The CDR3 bases are TGTGCCATCAGTGAAGCCTCAGGGGGGCTAGCGGGAATCTACAATGAGCAGTTCTTA. Amino acids: CAISEASGGLAGIYNEQFL. The chain links TRBV6-1 to TRBJ2-1; 9 bases fit TRBD2. Germline assignment: CDR1 MNHNS and CDR2 SASEGT. This CDR3 region has 19 residues.

Points on this clonotype: Germline and junction disagree at one end, which may indicate a read error. The gene calls are TRBV7-8 and TRBJ2-5, with D possibly TRBD1 on 6 matching bases. The CDR3 length is 16 residues. The germline gives CDR1 SGHVS, CDR2 FQNEAQ. DNA for the CDR3: TGTGCCAGCAGCTTAGCTGGCAGGGGCACCCAAGAGATCCAGTACTTC. As protein: CASSLAGRGTQEIQYF. Supplemented by reference TRBV7-8 and TRBJ2-5, the full variable domain reads GAGVSQSPRYKVAKRGQDVALRCDPISGHVSLFWYQQALGQGPEFLTYFQNEAQLDKSGLPSDRFFAERPEGSVSTLKIQRTQQEDSAVYLCASSLAGRGTQEIQYFGPGTRLLVL.

This clonotype was observed a handful of times. V gene TRBV2 combines with J gene TRBJ2-7, with 10 bases fitting TRBD2. The CDR3 has 17 amino acids. The V gene's germline CDR1 is SNHLY and CDR2 FYNNEI. J gave up 9 bases and V 4 bases, and 18 bases lay outside the gene matches. CDR3 loop: CASSATRIAGGFDVQYF. The CDR3 DNA is TGTGCCAGCAGTGCGACCCGAATAGCGGGAGGTTTCGATGTGCAGTACTTC.

Concerning this clonotype itself: With a much larger clone just one base away, this may be a read error. It is likely a read error, because the conserved phenylalanine at the end of the CDR3 is missing. V usage is TRBV5-1 and J usage is TRBJ2-3; possibly TRBD2 for D (6 bases). The germline CDR1 and CDR2 sequences are SGHRS and YFSETQ. Trimming took 0 bases from V and 5 from J, leaving 10 bases between them. The CDR3 totals 14 residues. CDR3 bases: TGCGCCAGCAGCTTGGAGGCGGGAAGAGATACGCAGTATTCT. It codes for CASSLEAGRDTQYS.

To note about this clonotype: The final CDR3 position lacks the conserved phenylalanine or tryptophan, pointing to a likely read error. The V gene is TRBV4-2, the J gene TRBJ2-1; weak D call: TRBD2 (5 bases). Germline V lookup: CDR1 LGHNA, CDR2 YNFKEQ. The CDR3 has 16 residues. In nucleotides, the CDR3 is TGTGCCAGCAGCCAAGAGGCGGGCTGGGCCTATAATGAGCAGTTCTCC. Translating it yields CASSQEAGWAYNEQFS.

As concerns this clonotype: The junction differs from germline at one of its ends, possibly a read error. In DNA form, the CDR3 reads TGTGCCAGCAGCTCCACCTCGATTAGCGGGAGTCGAAATGAGCAGTTATTC. Protein: CASSSTSISGSRNEQLF. The rearrangement joins TRBV11-1 to TRBJ2-1; 9 bases map to TRBD2. Germline CDR1 reads SGHAT; CDR2 reads FQDESV (reference sequence). This CDR3 region has 17 residues.